The 29 T cell receptor beta chains listed next were all sequenced from one sample in a study of beta chain features in type 1 diabetes. No cognate antigen is known for these TCRs. The study, taken as a whole, reports: Researchers report that Type 1 diabetes patients had moderately but significantly shorter TCRB CDR3s across all four CD4+ subsets.

The sequenced template was cDNA made from the entire isolated RNA. Produced via immunoSEQ multiplex PCR; TCRdb's table is partial and in-frame only. The sample lists some 350,000 clones, about 14% occurring once. The sequencing input was naive CD4+ T cells from blood. Receptor source: a woman aged 18-29 years with type 1 diabetes.

A few counts support this clone. This chain joins TRBV18 and TRBJ1-1; TRBD1 might be the D (6 bases). V lost 5 bases and J 8 bases, leaving 18 bases between the germline ends. There are 14 residues in the CDR3. The germline CDR1 and CDR2 sequences are KGHSH and LQKENI. The CDR3 reads CASSAWGRGEEAFF. CDR3 sequence (DNA): TGTGCCAGCTCAGCGTGGGGCAGGGGAGAGGAAGCTTTCTTT.

The V call is TRBV27, the J call TRBJ2-7; TRBD2 is a possible D gene (6 bases). Per germline, CDR1 MNHEY and CDR2 SMNVEV (reference sequence). The CDR3 covers 16 residues. The V end lost 3 bases, the J end lost 0 bases, and 15 bases lay between the germline ends. CDR3 sequence (DNA): TGTGCCAGCAGTTTTGGGGCGGGGCAGCCCTCCTACGAGCAGTACTTC. It codes for CASSFGAGQPSYEQYF.

This clone was recorded a few times. The V call is TRBV2, the J call TRBJ2-3, with D unclear. V shed 5 bases and J shed 0 bases, with 6 bases lying between them. This CDR3 is 13 amino acids long. Looked up from germline, CDR1 is SNHLY and CDR2 is FYNNEI. DNA for the CDR3: TGTGCCAGCAGTCCAGTGAGCACAGATACGCAGTATTTT. Translation: CASSPVSTDTQYF.

This clone was observed a handful of times. The chain is built from TRBV19 and TRBJ2-7; 8 nucleotides agree with TRBD2. This CDR3 has 14 residues. CDR1 is LNHDA and CDR2 is SQIVND in the germline V gene (reference sequence). V shed 6 bases and J 4 bases; nucleotides not matched to a gene: 8. The CDR3 sequence: CASSPTSGGYEQYV. DNA for the CDR3: TGTGCCAGTAGCCCCACTAGCGGAGGATACGAGCAGTACGTC.

The table lists this clone with a few counts. The J gene is TRBJ2-1, the V gene TRBV28, with 7 bases aligning to TRBD2. V lost 7 bases to trimming and J lost 1 base; unmatched junction nucleotides: 10. Germline lookup yields CDR1 MDHEN and CDR2 SYDVKM. This CDR3 is built from 16 residues. This CDR3 reads CASIPGGGRSYNEQFF. CDR3 DNA: TGTGCCAGCATCCCGGGGGGTGGTAGGTCCTACAATGAGCAGTTCTTC.

This clone was detected only a few times. V gene TRBV4-3 combines with J gene TRBJ1-5; weak D call: TRBD1 (5 bases). Germline assignment: CDR1 LGHNA and CDR2 YSLEER. This CDR3 spans 16 amino acids. V was trimmed by 0 bases and J by 4 bases, leaving 13 bases between them. CDR3 DNA sequence: TGCGCCAGCAGCCAAGAACCGGGACTCGGGAATCAGCCCCAGCATTTT. The encoded protein is CASSQEPGLGNQPQHF.

This clone was picked up a small number of times. The rearrangement joins TRBV29-1 to TRBJ2-1; D is ambiguous. Germline-derived CDR1 and CDR2 are SQVTM and ANQGSEA. The CDR3 is 14 residues long. Trimming took off 4 bases at V and 5 bases at J, with 15 bases between the two ends. CDR3: CSVAARLSNNEQFF. In DNA, the CDR3 is TGCAGCGTTGCAGCGAGGCTTTCAAACAATGAGCAGTTCTTC.

The J gene is TRBJ1-5, the V gene TRBV30; 10 nucleotides match TRBD1. Trimming removed 6 bases from V and 4 bases from J; junction bases left unmatched: 12. This CDR3 is built from 16 residues. Germline CDR1 and CDR2: GTSNPN and SVGIG (reference sequence). CDR3: CACSNFPGQGNQPQHF. The CDR3 DNA reads TGTGCCTGCTCGAATTTCCCGGGACAGGGGAATCAGCCCCAGCATTTT.

This chain uses TRBV5-4 with TRBJ1-2, with D possibly matching TRBD1 (6 bases). Germline assignment: CDR1 SGHNT and CDR2 YYREEE (reference sequence). V gave up 4 bases and J gave up 5 bases, with 12 bases separating them. The CDR3 contains 13 residues. The CDR3 loop reads CASSPRGGYGYTF. CDR3 bases: TGTGCCAGCAGCCCCCGAGGGGGATATGGCTACACCTTC. The whole variable domain, remainder taken from reference TRBV5-4 and TRBJ1-2, is ETGVTQSPTHLIKTRGQQVTLRCSSQSGHNTVSWYQQALGQGPQFIFQYYREEENGRGNFPPRFSGLQFPNYSSELNVNALELDDSALYLCASSPRGGYGYTFGSGTRLTVV.

This clone was counted a few times. The V gene is TRBV6-1, the J gene TRBJ2-3; 12 bases fit TRBD2. Unmatched junction bases numbered 2, after V lost 6 bases and J lost 1 base. CDR3 length equals 15 residues. Germline V gene data show CDR1 as MNHNS and CDR2 as SASEGT. The CDR3 coding sequence is TGTGCCAGCAGACGACTAGCGGGAGGCACAGATACGCAGTATTTT. Protein sequence: CASRRLAGGTDTQYF.

This clone was observed many times. The chain links TRBV29-1 to TRBJ2-3; 7 bases map to TRBD2. Looked up from germline, CDR1 is SQVTM and CDR2 is ANQGSEA. The CDR3 is 15 amino acids. The trim removed 7 bases at V and 0 bases at J, leaving 10 bases unmatched. Written as DNA, the CDR3 is TGCAGCGCTGTGGGGGGGACGCCTAGCACAGATACGCAGTATTTT. Amino acid sequence: CSAVGGTPSTDTQYF.

This clone has only a few counts. The chain links TRBV4-1 to TRBJ1-4, with D unresolved. The CDR3 totals 13 residues. The germline CDR1 and CDR2 sequences are MGHRA and YSYEKL. V was cut by 1 base and J by 8 bases, with 8 bases left in between. CDR3 sequence (DNA): TGCGCCAGCAGCCAAGTCAGAAAAGAAAAACTGTTTTTT. As protein: CASSQVRKEKLFF.

V and J are TRBV4-1 and TRBJ1-1, with D maybe TRBD1 (6 bases). Trimming took 3 bases from V and 5 from J, leaving 13 bases between them. Germline CDR1 MGHRA, CDR2 YSYEKL. The CDR3 consists of 14 residues. The DNA for the CDR3 is TGCGCCAGCAGCCAGCCCACAGGGTGGACTGAAGCTTTCTTT. Its translation is CASSQPTGWTEAFF.

V gene TRBV4-1 combines with J gene TRBJ1-2, with 7 bases fitting TRBD1. The junction had 14 bases not matched to a gene; V was cut back by 1 base and J by 3 bases. CDR1 is MGHRA and CDR2 is YSYEKL in the germline V gene. There are 18 residues in the CDR3. Written as DNA, the CDR3 is TGCGCCAGCAGCCAAGGCGGGACAGCAAGTTTTCCCTACTATGGCTACACCTTC. Translated: CASSQGGTASFPYYGYTF.

The sample holds a few counts of this clone. This chain uses TRBV7-6 with TRBJ1-5, with 10 bases aligning to TRBD1. The V gene end was trimmed by 4 bases and the J gene end by 6 bases; junction bases not matched to a gene: 6. Germline CDR1 and CDR2: SGHVS and FNYEAQ. The CDR3 length is 15 residues. The CDR3, as DNA: TGTGCCAGCAGCTCGACAGGGGGCCGGGGTCAGCCCCAGCATTTT. Amino acids: CASSSTGGRGQPQHF.

This clone was found a few times. The chain couples TRBV6-5 to TRBJ1-2; a possible D gene is TRBD1 (5 bases). Germline CDR1 is MNHEY and CDR2 is SVGAGI. CDR3 length: 12 amino acids. V dropped 8 bases and J dropped 5 bases, with 12 bases sitting between them. The CDR3 DNA reads as TGTGCCAGCCGCAGACAGTTATATGGCTACACCTTC. Encoded protein: CASRRQLYGYTF.

The rearrangement links TRBV30 to TRBJ2-3, with 7 positions matching TRBD2. Germline CDR1 GTSNPN, CDR2 SVGIG (reference sequence). V shed 2 bases and J 4 bases; nucleotides not matched to a gene: 9. The CDR3 runs to 15 residues. In nucleotides, the CDR3 is TGTGCCTGGAGTTCTGGCGGGAGCCTCCCAGATACGCAGTATTTT. This gives the protein CAWSSGGSLPDTQYF.

The DNA for the CDR3 is TGTGCCAGCAGCGTTGTAGTCGGCGGCCTCACGCAGTTCTTC. Translation: CASSVVVGGLTQFF. This rearrangement joins TRBV11-3 to TRBJ2-1, with D unclear. This CDR3 region has 14 residues. The germline CDR1 and CDR2 sequences are SGHNT and YENEEA. Trimming stripped 5 bases from V and 12 bases from J, with 20 bases between.

The chain joins TRBV27 to TRBJ2-1; 8 nucleotides align to TRBD1. The CDR3 covers 15 residues. V lost 5 bases, J lost 4 bases, and 7 bases stayed unmatched. Germline values: CDR1 MNHEY, CDR2 SMNVEV (reference sequence). CDR3 in DNA: TGTGCCAGCAGTAGACTAGGACAGGGATACAATGAGCAGTTCTTC. This sequence encodes CASSRLGQGYNEQFF.

The chain combines TRBV5-1 with TRBJ2-5; TRBD1 aligns across 7 bases. The V and J ends lost 5 bases and 5 bases, in that order; junction bases with no gene match: 9. Germline CDR1 and CDR2: SGHRS and YFSETQ. The CDR3 consists of 14 residues. CDR3 protein: CASSPGEQGETQYF. As DNA, the CDR3 is TGCGCCAGCAGTCCAGGGGAACAGGGGGAGACCCAGTACTTC. Looking up the rest from reference TRBV5-1 and TRBJ2-5 gives the full variable domain: KAGVTQTPRYLIKTRGQQVTLSCSPISGHRSVSWYQQTPGQGLQFLFEYFSETQRNKGNFPGRFSGRQFSNSRSEMNVSTLELGDSALYLCASSPGEQGETQYFGPGTRLLVL.

This clone was seen only a few times. The CDR3 region has the DNA TGTGCCTGGGACAGGGGGCCTCCTTACACCGGGGAGCTGTTTTTT. It is translated as CAWDRGPPYTGELFF. V is TRBV30 and J is TRBJ2-2, with 10 bases that match TRBD1. This CDR3 contains 15 residues. Germline V lookup: CDR1 GTSNPN, CDR2 SVGIG (reference sequence). The junction had 6 bases not matched to a gene; V was cut back by 5 bases and J by 3 bases.

The V and J genes are TRBV5-4 and TRBJ2-3; weak D call: TRBD1 (5 bases). This CDR3 spans 12 amino acids. Per the germline V gene, CDR1 is SGHNT and CDR2 is YYREEE (reference sequence). V was trimmed by 4 bases and J by 5 bases, leaving 8 bases between them. For the CDR3, the DNA is TGTGCCAGCAGCACCAGGGTAGATACGCAGTATTTT. Its translation: CASSTRVDTQYF.

The rearrangement joins TRBV18 to TRBJ2-7, with 11 nucleotides matching TRBD2. The CDR3 sequence is 19 residues long. Per the germline V gene, CDR1 is KGHSH and CDR2 is LQKENI. The junction had 14 bases not matched to a gene; V was cut back by 2 bases and J by 2 bases. The CDR3 DNA is TGTGCCAGCTCACCAACTCGGTGGCTAGCGGGAGGCCTCACCTACGAGCAGTACGTC. Its translation is CASSPTRWLAGGLTYEQYV.

The chain has TRBV12-2 and TRBJ2-3; the table's D call of TRBD2 was not tested on the DNA. TRBV12-2 is deemed a pseudogene. This CDR3 comprises 12 residues. The DNA for the CDR3 is TGTGCGCCACGAACTAGCAGGGATACGCAGTATTTT. It codes for CAPRTSRDTQYF.

This clone was detected a few times. This chain joins TRBV2 and TRBJ2-1; 7 bases align to TRBD1. The CDR3 is 15 amino acids. Germline V gene lookup returns CDR1 SNHLY and CDR2 FYNNEI. J lost 5 bases, V lost 4 bases, and 8 bases had no gene match. The CDR3 spells CASSASQGYNNEQFF. The CDR3 DNA reads TGTGCCAGCAGTGCGTCACAGGGGTATAACAATGAGCAGTTCTTC.

V usage is TRBV7-9 and J usage is TRBJ2-3; 14 bases match TRBD2. V lost 5 bases to trimming and J lost 6 bases; unmatched junction nucleotides: 7. Germline V gene sequence: CDR1 SEHNR, CDR2 FQNEAQ (reference sequence). The CDR3 sequence is 16 residues long. This CDR3 is CASSLGTSGGGDTQYF. The CDR3 DNA sequence: TGTGCCAGCAGCCTTGGGACTAGCGGGGGCGGGGATACGCAGTATTTT.

The rearrangement uses TRBV7-9 and TRBJ1-5; 8 bases align to TRBD1. This CDR3 contains 15 residues. V was pared by 4 bases and J by 1 base, with 3 bases of the junction left unmatched. Germline V gives CDR1 SEHNR, CDR2 FQNEAQ (reference sequence). DNA of the CDR3: TGTGCCAGCAGCTCAGGGGGCCCCAGCAATCAGCCCCAGCATTTT. This sequence encodes CASSSGGPSNQPQHF.

This rearrangement joins TRBV28 to TRBJ2-1; 7 nucleotides agree with TRBD2. CDR1 and CDR2 (germline): MDHEN, SYDVKM. The CDR3 is 16 amino acids. Trimming took 4 bases from V and 10 from J; bases not matched to a gene: 16. The CDR3 protein is CASSYAGAPPTLEQFF. The CDR3 DNA sequence: TGTGCCAGCAGTTATGCGGGAGCCCCACCGACTTTGGAGCAGTTCTTC. Drawing the rest from reference TRBV28 and TRBJ2-1, the complete variable domain is DVKVTQSSRYLVKRTGEKVFLECVQDMDHENMFWYRQDPGLGLRLIYFSYDVKMKEKGDIPEGYSVSREKKERFSLILESASTNQTSMYLCASSYAGAPPTLEQFFGPGTRLTVL.

The CDR3 here is CATSRAHGADYYNEQFF. The CDR3 DNA is TGTGCCACCAGCAGGGCTCATGGAGCTGACTATTACAATGAGCAGTTCTTC. The chain combines TRBV15 with TRBJ2-1, with a weak D call TRBD2 (5 bases). The germline CDR1 and CDR2 sequences are LNHNV and YYDKDF (reference sequence). There are 17 residues in the CDR3. The germline V and J ends were trimmed by 3 bases and 4 bases, with 19 bases remaining between them. Drawing the rest from reference TRBV15 and TRBJ2-1, the complete variable domain is DAMVIQNPRYQVTQFGKPVTLSCSQTLNHNVMYWYQQKSSQAPKLLFHYYDKDFNNEADTPDNFQSRRPNTSFCFLDIRSPGLGDTAMYLCATSRAHGADYYNEQFFGPGTRLTVL.